Reported below is one TCR beta chain. Its antigen is as yet unknown. Trimming removed 1 base from V and 7 bases from J, with 8 bases in between. The germline gives CDR1 SGHTA, CDR2 FQGNSA. There are 13 residues in the CDR3. Extraction of total RNA produced a minimum of 6 micrograms from each sample. With a J-beta primer mix and a sample-barcoded 5' primer, a second PCR ran 7 to 11 cycles. The template-switch adaptor, which had 12 random nucleotides, put a tag on each cDNA molecule. MiXCR, run by TCRdb on the 5' RACE reads, gives a single entry per CDR3 protein. The sample gives fewer than 950,000 distinct CDR3 sequences, roughly 50% of which show up once; roughly 37% is in the top ten. The source of the sample is a study of blood T cells in healthy people across ages. Whole-study findings and limits: There was no known CMV status for donors, so expanded clonotype changes were possibly confounded.

This TCR was recovered from an elderly man in good health. Sequencing input: blood. V is TRBV7-2 and J is TRBJ1-5; D uncertain. DNA of the CDR3: TGTGCCAGCAGCTTAGAACCCCGGCAGCCCCAGCATTTT. Amino acid sequence: CASSLEPRQPQHF.